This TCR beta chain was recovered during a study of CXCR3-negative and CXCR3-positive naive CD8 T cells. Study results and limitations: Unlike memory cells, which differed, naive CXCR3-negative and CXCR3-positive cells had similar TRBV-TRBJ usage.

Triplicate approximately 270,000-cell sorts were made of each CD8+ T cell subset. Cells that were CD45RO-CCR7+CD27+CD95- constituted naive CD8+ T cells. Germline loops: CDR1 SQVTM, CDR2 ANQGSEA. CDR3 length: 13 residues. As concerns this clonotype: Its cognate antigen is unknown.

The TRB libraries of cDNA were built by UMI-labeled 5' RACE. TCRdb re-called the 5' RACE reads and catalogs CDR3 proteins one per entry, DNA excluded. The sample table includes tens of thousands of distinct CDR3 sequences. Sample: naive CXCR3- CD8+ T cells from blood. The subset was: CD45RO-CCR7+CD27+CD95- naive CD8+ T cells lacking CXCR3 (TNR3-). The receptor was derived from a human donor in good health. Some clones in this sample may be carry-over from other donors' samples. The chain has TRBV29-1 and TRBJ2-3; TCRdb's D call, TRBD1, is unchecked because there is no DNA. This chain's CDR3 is CSVVPGNADTQYF.